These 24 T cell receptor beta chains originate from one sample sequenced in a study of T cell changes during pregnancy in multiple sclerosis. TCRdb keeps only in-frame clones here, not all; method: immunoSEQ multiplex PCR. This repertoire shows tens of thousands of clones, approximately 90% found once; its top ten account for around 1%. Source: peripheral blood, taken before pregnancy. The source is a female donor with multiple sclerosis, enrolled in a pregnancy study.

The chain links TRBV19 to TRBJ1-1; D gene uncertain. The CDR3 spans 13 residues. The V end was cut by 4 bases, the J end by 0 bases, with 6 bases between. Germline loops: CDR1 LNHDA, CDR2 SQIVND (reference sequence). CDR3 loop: CASSTGLNTEAFF. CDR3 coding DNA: TGTGCCAGTAGTACAGGATTGAACACTGAAGCTTTCTTT.

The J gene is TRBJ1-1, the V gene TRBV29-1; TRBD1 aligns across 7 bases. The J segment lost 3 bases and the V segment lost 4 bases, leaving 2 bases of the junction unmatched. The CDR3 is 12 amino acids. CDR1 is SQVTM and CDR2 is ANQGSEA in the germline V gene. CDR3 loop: CSVGQGHTEAFF. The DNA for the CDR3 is TGCAGCGTTGGACAGGGACACACTGAAGCTTTCTTT.

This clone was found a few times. The CDR3 sequence is CASRTRGGTEQFF. The CDR3 bases are TGTGCCAGCAGGACCAGGGGAGGGACTGAGCAGTTCTTC. The gene calls are TRBV2 and TRBJ2-1; weak D call: TRBD2 (7 bases). The CDR3 has 13 residues. Germline V gene sequence: CDR1 SNHLY, CDR2 FYNNEI. Trimming took 6 bases from V and 9 from J, leaving 15 bases between them.

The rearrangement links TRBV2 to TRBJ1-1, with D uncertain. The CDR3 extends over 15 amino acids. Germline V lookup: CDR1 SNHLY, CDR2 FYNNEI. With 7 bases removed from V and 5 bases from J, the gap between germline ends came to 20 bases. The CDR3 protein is CASKAGGGLLTEAFF. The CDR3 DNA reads TGTGCCAGCAAGGCCGGAGGTGGGTTATTGACTGAAGCTTTCTTT.

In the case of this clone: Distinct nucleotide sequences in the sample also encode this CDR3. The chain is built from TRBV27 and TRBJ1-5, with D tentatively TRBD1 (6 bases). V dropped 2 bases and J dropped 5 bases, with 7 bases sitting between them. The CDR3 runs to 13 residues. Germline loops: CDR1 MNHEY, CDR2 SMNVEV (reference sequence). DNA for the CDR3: TGTGCCAGCAGTTTAAAGGGGGATCAGCCCCAGCATTTT. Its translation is CASSLKGDQPQHF.

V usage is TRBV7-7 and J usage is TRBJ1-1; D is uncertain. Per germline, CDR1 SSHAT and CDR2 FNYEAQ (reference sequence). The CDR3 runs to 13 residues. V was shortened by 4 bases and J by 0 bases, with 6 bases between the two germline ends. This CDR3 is CASSSQLNTEAFF. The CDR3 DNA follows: TGTGCCAGCAGCTCCCAGTTGAACACTGAAGCTTTCTTT.

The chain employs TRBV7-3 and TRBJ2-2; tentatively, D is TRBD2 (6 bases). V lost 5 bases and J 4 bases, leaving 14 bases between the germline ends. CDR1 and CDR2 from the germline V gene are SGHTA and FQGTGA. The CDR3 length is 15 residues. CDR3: CASSRDLGGTGELFF. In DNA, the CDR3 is TGTGCCAGCAGCCGGGACCTCGGGGGCACCGGGGAGCTGTTTTTT.

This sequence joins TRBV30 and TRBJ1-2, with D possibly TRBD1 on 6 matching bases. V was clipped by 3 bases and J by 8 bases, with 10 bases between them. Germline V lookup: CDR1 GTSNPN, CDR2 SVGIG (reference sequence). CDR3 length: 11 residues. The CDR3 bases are TGTGCCTGGAGGAGGCAGGGGGGCTACACCTTC. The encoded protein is CAWRRQGGYTF.

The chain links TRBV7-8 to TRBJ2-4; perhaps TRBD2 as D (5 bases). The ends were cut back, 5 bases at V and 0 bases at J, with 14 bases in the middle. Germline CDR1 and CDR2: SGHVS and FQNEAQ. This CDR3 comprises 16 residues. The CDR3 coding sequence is TGTGCCAGCAGCGACCGCCCCGGGGTAGCCAAAAACATTCAGTACTTC. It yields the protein CASSDRPGVAKNIQYF.

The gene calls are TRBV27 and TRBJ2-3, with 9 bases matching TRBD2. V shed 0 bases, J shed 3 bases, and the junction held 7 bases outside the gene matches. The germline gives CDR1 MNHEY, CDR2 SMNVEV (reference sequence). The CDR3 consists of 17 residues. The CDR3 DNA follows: TGTGCCAGCAGTTTATCGATCAGCGGGGGGATAACAGATACGCAGTATTTT. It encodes CASSLSISGGITDTQYF.

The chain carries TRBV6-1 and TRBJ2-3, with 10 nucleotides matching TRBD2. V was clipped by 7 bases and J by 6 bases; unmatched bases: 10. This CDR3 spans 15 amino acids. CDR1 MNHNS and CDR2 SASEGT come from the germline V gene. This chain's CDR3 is CASIGSGRAMDTQYF. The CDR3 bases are TGTGCCAGCATTGGGAGCGGGAGGGCTATGGATACGCAGTATTTT.

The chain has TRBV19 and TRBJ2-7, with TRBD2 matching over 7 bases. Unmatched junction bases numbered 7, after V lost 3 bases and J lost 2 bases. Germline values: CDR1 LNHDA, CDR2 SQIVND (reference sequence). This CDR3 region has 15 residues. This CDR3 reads CASSISGGFTYEQYF. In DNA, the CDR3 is TGTGCCAGTAGTATCTCGGGGGGATTCACCTACGAGCAGTACTTC.

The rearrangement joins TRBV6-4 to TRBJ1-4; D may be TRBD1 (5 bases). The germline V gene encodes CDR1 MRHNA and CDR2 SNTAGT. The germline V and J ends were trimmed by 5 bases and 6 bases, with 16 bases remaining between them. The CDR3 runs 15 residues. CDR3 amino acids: CASSPVGTGDEKLFF. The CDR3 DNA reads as TGTGCCAGCAGTCCCGTTGGAACAGGAGATGAAAAACTGTTTTTT.

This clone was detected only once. CDR3 coding DNA: TGTGCCAGCAATGAAGCGGGAGAACTCAATGAGCAGTTCTTC. Translated, it gives CASNEAGELNEQFF. The chain combines TRBV6-5 with TRBJ2-1; the match to TRBD2 covers 8 bases. J gave up 6 bases and V 7 bases, and 8 bases lay outside the gene matches. The germline gives CDR1 MNHEY, CDR2 SVGAGI. This CDR3 contains 14 residues.

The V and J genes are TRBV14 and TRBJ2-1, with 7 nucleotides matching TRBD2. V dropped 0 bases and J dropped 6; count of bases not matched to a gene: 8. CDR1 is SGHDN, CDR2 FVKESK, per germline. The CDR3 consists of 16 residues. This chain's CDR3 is CASSQDLGEGTNEQFF. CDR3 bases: TGTGCCAGCAGCCAAGATTTGGGGGAGGGGACCAATGAGCAGTTCTTC. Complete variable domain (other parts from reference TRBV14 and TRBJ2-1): EAGVTQFPSHSVIEKGQTVTLRCDPISGHDNLYWYRRVMGKEIKFLLHFVKESKQDESGMPNNRFLAERTGGTYSTLKVQPAELEDSGVYFCASSQDLGEGTNEQFFGPGTRLTVL.

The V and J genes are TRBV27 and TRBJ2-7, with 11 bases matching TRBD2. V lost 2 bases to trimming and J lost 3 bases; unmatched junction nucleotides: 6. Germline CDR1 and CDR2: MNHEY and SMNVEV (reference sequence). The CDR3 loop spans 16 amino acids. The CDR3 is CASSLGSGTSGYEQYF. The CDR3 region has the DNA TGTGCCAGCAGTTTAGGGTCCGGGACTAGCGGCTACGAGCAGTACTTC.

The CDR3 loop reads CASSWPGQREAFF. The CDR3 nucleotides are TGTGCCAGCAGTTGGCCTGGACAGCGAGAAGCTTTCTTT. This chain links TRBV6-6 with TRBJ1-1; D is possibly TRBD1 (6 bases). The germline V gene has CDR1 MNHNY and CDR2 SVGAGI (reference sequence). The CDR3 runs to 13 residues. Deletions cut 4 bases from V and 8 bases from J, with 14 bases between.

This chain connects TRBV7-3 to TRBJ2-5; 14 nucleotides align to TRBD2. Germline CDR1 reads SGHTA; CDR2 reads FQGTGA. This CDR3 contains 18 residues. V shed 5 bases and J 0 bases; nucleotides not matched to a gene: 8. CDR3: CASSPRLAGGPNQETQYF. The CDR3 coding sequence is TGTGCCAGCAGCCCAAGACTAGCGGGAGGGCCCAACCAAGAGACCCAGTACTTC.

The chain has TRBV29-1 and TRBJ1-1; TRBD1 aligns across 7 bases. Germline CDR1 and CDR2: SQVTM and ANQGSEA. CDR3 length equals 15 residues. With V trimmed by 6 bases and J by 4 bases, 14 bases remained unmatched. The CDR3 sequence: CSVPGQAEGVTEAFF. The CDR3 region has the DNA TGCAGCGTCCCCGGACAGGCCGAAGGGGTCACTGAAGCTTTCTTT.

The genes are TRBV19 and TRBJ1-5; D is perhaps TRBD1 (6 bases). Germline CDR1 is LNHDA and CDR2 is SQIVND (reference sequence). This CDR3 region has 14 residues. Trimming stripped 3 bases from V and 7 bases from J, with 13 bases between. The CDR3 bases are TGTGCCAGTAGTATTGCAGGGGCCGGCCAGCCCCAGCATTTT. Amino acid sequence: CASSIAGAGQPQHF.

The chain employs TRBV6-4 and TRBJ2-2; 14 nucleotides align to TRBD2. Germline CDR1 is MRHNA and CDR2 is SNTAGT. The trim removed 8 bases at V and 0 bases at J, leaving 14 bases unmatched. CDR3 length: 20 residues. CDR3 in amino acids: CASPLSLRLAGGPNTGELFF. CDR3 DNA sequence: TGTGCCAGCCCATTGTCCTTGAGACTAGCGGGGGGGCCGAACACCGGGGAGCTGTTTTTT.

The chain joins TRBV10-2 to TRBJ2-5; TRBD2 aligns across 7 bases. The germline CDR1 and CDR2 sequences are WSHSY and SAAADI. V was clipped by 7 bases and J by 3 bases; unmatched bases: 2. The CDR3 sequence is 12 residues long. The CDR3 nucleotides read TGCGCCAGCACAGCGGGGAAAGAGACCCAGTACTTC. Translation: CASTAGKETQYF.

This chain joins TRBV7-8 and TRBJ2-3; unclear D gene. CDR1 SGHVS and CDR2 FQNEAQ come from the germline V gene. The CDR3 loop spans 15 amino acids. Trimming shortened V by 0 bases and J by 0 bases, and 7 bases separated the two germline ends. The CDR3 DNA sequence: TGTGCCAGCAGCTTAGCAGAACAAAGCACAGATACGCAGTATTTT. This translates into CASSLAEQSTDTQYF.

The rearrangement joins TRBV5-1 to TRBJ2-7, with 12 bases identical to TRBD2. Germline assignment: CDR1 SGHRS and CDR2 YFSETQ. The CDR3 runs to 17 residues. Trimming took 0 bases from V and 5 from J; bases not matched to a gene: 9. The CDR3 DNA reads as TGCGCCAGCAGCTTGGTTTCTAGCGGGAGGGCCGGGAACGAGCAGTACTTC. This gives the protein CASSLVSSGRAGNEQYF.